This TCR beta chain was observed in a study of T cell clonotyping in hematopoietic cell transplantation. The germline V and J ends were trimmed by 0 bases and 2 bases, with 4 bases remaining between them. This CDR3 comprises 13 residues. Germline V gene sequence: CDR1 MNHEY, CDR2 SVGAGI. Produced via immunoSEQ multiplex PCR; TCRdb's table is partial and in-frame only. The sample holds roughly 13,000 clones, 75% to 95% seen once. The sample was peripheral blood mononuclear cells. This clonotype was obtained from a man aged 30-40 years in good health. Some clones in this sample may be carry-over from other donors' samples. V usage is TRBV6-5 and J usage is TRBJ1-2; D is unclear. CDR3 DNA sequence: TGTGCCAGCAGTTACTCGAGGAACTATGGCTACACCTTC. Translating it yields CASSYSRNYGYTF.